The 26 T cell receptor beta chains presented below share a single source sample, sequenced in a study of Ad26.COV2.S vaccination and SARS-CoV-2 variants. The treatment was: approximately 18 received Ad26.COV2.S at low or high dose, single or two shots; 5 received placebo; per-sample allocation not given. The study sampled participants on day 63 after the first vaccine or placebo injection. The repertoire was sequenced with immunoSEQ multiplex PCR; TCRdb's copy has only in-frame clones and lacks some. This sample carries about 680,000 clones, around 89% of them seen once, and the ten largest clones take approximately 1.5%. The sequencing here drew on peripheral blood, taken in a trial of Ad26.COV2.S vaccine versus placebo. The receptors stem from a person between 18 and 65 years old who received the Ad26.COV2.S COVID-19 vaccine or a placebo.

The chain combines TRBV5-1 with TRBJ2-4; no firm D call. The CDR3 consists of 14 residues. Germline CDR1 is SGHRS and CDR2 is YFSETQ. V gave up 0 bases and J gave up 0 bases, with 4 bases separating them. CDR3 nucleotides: TGCGCCAGCAGCTTGGCGATAGCCAAAAACATTCAGTACTTC. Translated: CASSLAIAKNIQYF. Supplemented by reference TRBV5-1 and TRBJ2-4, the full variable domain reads KAGVTQTPRYLIKTRGQQVTLSCSPISGHRSVSWYQQTPGQGLQFLFEYFSETQRNKGNFPGRFSGRQFSNSRSEMNVSTLELGDSALYLCASSLAIAKNIQYFGAGTRLSVL.

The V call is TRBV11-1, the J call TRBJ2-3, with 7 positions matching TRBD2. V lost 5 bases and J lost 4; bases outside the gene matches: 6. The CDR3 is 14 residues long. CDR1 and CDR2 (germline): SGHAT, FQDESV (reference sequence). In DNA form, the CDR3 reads TGTGCCAGCAGCGTAGAGCGGGGCCCAGATACGCAGTATTTT. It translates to CASSVERGPDTQYF.

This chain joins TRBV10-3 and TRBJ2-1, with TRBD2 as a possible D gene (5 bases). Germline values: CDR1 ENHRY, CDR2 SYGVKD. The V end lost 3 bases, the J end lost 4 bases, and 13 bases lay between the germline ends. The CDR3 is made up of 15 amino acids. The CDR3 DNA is TGTGCCATCAGTGATCCGACTCGGGGTTACAATGAGCAGTTCTTC. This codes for CAISDPTRGYNEQFF.

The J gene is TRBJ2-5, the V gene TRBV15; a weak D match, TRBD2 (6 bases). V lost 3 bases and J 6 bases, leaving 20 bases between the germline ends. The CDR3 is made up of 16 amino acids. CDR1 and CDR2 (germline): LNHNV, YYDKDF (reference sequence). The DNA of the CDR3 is TGTGCCACCAGCAGCGGAAAATCGGCGGGATTGAAGACCCAGTACTTC. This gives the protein CATSSGKSAGLKTQYF.

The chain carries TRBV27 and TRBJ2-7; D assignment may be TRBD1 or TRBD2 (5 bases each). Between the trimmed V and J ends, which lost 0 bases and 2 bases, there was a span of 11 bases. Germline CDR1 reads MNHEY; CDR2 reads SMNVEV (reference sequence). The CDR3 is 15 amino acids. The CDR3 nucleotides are TGTGCCAGCAGTTTATCGGGACGGGCCGCCTACGAGCAGTACTTC. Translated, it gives CASSLSGRAAYEQYF.

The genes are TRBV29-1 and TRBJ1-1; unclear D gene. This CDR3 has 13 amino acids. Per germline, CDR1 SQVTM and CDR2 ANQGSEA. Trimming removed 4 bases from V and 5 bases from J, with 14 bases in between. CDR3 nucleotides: TGCAGCGTTGTGGTATTAATAGGGACTGAAGCTTTCTTT. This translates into CSVVVLIGTEAFF.

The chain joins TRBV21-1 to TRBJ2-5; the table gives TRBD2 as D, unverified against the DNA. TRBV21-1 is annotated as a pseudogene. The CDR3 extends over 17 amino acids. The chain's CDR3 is CASSRNRGMSCQETQYF. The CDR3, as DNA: TGTGCCAGCAGCCGAAACCGGGGTATGAGTTGCCAAGAGACCCAGTACTTC.

CDR3 sequence (DNA): TGTGCCAGTAGTATAGGGACAGGGGTGGGCAATGAGCAGTTCTTC. This codes for CASSIGTGVGNEQFF. The chain carries TRBV19 and TRBJ2-1; TRBD1 matches 9 bases. Germline V gives CDR1 LNHDA, CDR2 SQIVND (reference sequence). This CDR3 spans 15 amino acids. Trimming took 1 base from V and 6 from J; bases not matched to a gene: 4.

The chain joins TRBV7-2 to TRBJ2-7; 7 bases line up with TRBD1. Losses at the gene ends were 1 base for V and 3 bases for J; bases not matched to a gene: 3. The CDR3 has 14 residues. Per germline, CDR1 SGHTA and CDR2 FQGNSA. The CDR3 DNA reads TGTGCCAGCAGCTTAGAAGGGGGCGACTACGAGCAGTACTTC. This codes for CASSLEGGDYEQYF.

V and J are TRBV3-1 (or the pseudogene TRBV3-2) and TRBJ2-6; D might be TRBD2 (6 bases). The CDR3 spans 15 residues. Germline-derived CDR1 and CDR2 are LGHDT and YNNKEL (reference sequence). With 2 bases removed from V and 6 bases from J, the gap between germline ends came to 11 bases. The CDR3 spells CASSQIGTSANVLTF. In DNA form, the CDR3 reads TGTGCCAGCAGCCAAATAGGGACTTCGGCCAACGTCCTGACTTTC.

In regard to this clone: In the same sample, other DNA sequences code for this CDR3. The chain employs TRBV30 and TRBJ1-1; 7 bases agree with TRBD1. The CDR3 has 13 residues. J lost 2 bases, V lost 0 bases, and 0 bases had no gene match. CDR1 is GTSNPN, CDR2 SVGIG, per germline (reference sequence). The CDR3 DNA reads TGTGCCTGGAGTGTAGGGGGCAACACTGAAGCTTTCTTT. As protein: CAWSVGGNTEAFF. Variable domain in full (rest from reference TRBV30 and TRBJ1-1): SQTIHQWPATLVQPVGSPLSLECTVEGTSNPNLYWYRQAAGRGLQLLFYSVGIGQISSEVPQNLSASRPQDRQFILSSKKLLLSDSGFYLCAWSVGGNTEAFFGQGTRLTVV.

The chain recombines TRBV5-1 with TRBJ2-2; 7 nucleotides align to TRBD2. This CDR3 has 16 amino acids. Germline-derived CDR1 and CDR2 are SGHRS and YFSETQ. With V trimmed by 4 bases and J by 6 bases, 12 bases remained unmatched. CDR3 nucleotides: TGCGCCAGCAGCACGCAATCCCGGGAGGCTCCCGGGGAGCTGTTTTTT. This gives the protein CASSTQSREAPGELFF.

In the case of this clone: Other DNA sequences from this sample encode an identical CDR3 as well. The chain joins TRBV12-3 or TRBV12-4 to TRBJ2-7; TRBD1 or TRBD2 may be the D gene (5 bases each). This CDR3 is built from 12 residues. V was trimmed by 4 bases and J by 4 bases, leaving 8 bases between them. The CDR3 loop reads CASSWGIYEQYF. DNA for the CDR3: TGTGCCAGCAGTTGGGGGATATACGAGCAGTACTTC.

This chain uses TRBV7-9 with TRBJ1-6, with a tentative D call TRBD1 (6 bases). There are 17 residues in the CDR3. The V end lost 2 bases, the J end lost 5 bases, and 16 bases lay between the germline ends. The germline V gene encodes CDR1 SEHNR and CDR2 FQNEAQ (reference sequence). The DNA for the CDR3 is TGTGCCAGCAGCTTAACACCGGGGGCCTCTCATAATTCACCCCTCCACTTT. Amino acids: CASSLTPGASHNSPLHF.

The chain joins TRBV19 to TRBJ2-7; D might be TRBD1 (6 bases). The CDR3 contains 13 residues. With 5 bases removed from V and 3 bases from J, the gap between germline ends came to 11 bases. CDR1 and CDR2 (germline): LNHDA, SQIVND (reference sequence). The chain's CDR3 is CASSFIQGYEQYF. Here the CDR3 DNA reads TGTGCCAGTAGTTTCATACAGGGCTACGAGCAGTACTTC.

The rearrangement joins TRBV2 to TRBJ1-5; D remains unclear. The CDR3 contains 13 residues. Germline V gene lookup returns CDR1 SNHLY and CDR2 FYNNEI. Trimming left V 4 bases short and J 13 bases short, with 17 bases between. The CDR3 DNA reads TGTGCCAGCAGTGTGGAACTTTTGGGTGGTCAGCATTTT. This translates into CASSVELLGGQHF. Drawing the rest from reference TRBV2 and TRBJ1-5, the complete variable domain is EPEVTQTPSHQVTQMGQEVILRCVPISNHLYFYWYRQILGQKVEFLVSFYNNEISEKSEIFDDQFSVERPDGSNFTLKIRSTKLEDSAMYFCASSVELLGGQHFGDGTRLSIL.

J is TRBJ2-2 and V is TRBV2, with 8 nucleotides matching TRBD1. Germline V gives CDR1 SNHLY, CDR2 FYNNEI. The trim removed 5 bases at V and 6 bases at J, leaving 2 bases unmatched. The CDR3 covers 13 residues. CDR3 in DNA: TGTGCCAGCAGTTCACAGGGGGCCGGGGAGCTGTTTTTT. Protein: CASSSQGAGELFF. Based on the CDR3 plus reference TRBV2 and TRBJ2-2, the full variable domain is EPEVTQTPSHQVTQMGQEVILRCVPISNHLYFYWYRQILGQKVEFLVSFYNNEISEKSEIFDDQFSVERPDGSNFTLKIRSTKLEDSAMYFCASSSQGAGELFFGEGSRLTVL.

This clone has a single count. CDR3 DNA sequence: TGTGCCACCAGGAGACAGGGATCGAACACCGGGGAGCTGTTTTTT. The encoded protein is CATRRQGSNTGELFF. The chain joins TRBV6-5 to TRBJ2-2, with TRBD1 identical over 7 bases. Germline V gene lookup returns CDR1 MNHEY and CDR2 SVGAGI. This CDR3 has 15 residues. V shed 10 bases and J 0 bases; nucleotides not matched to a gene: 8.

The CDR3 region has the DNA TGTGCCTGGCTCAGAGGAGGCGAGCAGTACTTC. Protein: CAWLRGGEQYF. The chain is built from TRBV30 and TRBJ2-7; tentatively, D is TRBD2 (5 bases). V was clipped by 5 bases and J by 6 bases, with 11 bases between them. The length of the CDR3 is 11 residues. Germline V gives CDR1 GTSNPN, CDR2 SVGIG (reference sequence).

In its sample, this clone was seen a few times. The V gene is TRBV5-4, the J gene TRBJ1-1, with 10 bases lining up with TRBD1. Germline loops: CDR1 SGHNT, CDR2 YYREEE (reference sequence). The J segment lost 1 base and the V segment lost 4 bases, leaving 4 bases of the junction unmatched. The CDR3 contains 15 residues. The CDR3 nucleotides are TGTGCCAGCAGCCACGGGACAGGGGCGAACACTGAAGCTTTCTTT. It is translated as CASSHGTGANTEAFF.

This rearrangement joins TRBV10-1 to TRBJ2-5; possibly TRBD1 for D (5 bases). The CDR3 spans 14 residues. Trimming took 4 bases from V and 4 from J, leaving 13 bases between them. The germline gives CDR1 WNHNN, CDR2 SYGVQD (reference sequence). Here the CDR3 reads CASSGTGLLETQYF. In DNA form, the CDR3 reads TGCGCCAGCAGTGGAACAGGTCTTCTAGAGACCCAGTACTTC.

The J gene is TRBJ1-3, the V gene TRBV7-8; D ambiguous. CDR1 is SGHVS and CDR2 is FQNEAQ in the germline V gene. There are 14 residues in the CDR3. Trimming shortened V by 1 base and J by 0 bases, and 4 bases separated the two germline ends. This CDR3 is CASSLEFSGNTIYF. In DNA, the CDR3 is TGTGCCAGCAGCTTAGAGTTCTCTGGAAACACCATATATTTT.

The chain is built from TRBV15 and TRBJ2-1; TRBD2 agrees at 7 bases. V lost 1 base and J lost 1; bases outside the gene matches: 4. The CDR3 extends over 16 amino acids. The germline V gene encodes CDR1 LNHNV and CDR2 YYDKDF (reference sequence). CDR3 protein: CATSRGVGRSYNEQFF. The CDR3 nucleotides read TGTGCCACCAGCAGAGGGGTCGGGAGGTCCTACAATGAGCAGTTCTTC.

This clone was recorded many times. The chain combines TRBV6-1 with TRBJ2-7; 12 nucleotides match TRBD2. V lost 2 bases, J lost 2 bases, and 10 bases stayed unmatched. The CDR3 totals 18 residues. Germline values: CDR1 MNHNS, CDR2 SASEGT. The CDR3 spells CASSEKGLAGTFTYEQYF. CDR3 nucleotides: TGTGCCAGCAGTGAAAAAGGACTAGCGGGGACCTTCACCTACGAGCAGTACTTC.

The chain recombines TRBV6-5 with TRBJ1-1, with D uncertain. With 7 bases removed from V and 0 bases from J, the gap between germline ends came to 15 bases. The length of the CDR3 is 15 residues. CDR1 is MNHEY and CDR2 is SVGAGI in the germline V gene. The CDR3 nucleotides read TGTGCCAGCATGAGCGGACTCTTTATGAACACTGAAGCTTTCTTT. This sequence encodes CASMSGLFMNTEAFF.

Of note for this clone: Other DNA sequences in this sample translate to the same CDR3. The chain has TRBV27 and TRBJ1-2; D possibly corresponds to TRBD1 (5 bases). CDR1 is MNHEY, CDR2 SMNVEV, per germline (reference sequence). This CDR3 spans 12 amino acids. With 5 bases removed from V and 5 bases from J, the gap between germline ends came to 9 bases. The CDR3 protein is CASSTGGYGYTF. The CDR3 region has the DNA TGTGCCAGCAGTACCGGGGGGTATGGCTACACCTTC.